This TCR beta chain was documented in a study of cytomegalovirus exposure and HLA in healthy donors. This CDR3 contains 16 residues. Trimming took 5 bases from V and 1 from J; bases not matched to a gene: 5. Germline V gene lookup returns CDR1 SEHNR and CDR2 FQNEAQ (reference sequence). A multiplex PCR was run with 60 Vbeta primers and 13 Jbeta primers. The method was immunoSEQ multiplex PCR; TCRdb's version includes in-frame clones alone and lacks a portion of them. Of more than 130,000 clones listed, roughly four fifths are singletons. Sequenced input: PBMCs. The genes are TRBV7-9 and TRBJ2-3, with 11 bases that match TRBD2. The sequence was obtained from a woman between 45 and 60 years old in good health and CMV-seronegative. CDR3 amino acids: CASSPSGLAGTDTQYF. In DNA, the CDR3 is TGTGCCAGCAGCCCGTCGGGACTAGCGGGCACAGATACGCAGTATTTT.